A selection of T cell receptor beta chains follows, all from one sample in a study of cytomegalovirus exposure and HLA in healthy donors. TCRdb keeps only in-frame clones here, not all; method: immunoSEQ multiplex PCR. The sample has roughly 120,000 clones; 94% are singletons. Sequenced material: PBMCs. Receptors were obtained from a woman aged 18 to 35 in good health and CMV-seronegative. Each CDR3 is given without its conserved first and last residue.

v_call,cdr3_aa
TRBV10-3,AISALGAETQY
TRBV12-5,ASGGWEETQY
TRBV19,ASEQGVGEAF
TRBV28,ASSRIAQGNQPQH
TRBV15,ATSTVPPGLVLGGELF
TRBV1,TSSQEETSGGESTDTQY
TRBV4-2,ASSQADEQMNTEAF
TRBV5-1,ASSPRRGPYNEQF
TRBV11-2,ASSLGRENTEAF
TRBV6-1,ASSPGLANEQF
TRBV27,ASSNTRTDTQY
TRBV7-7,ASSLGRGGPDTQY
TRBV5-1,ASSFTGAQSSEAF
TRBV7-6,ASSWGANEKLF
TRBV9,ASSGTSSGALNEQF
TRBV6-1,ASSTPGQGNQPQH
TRBV7-9,ASSLGTGFNEAF
TRBV9,ASSVSEYDEQY
TRBV19,ASSKDRGGGYT
TRBV2,ASSVNGDGYT
TRBV27,ASRTVLDRGNNSPLH
TRBV19,ASSISGVTGQPQH
TRBV19,ATRRYGYT
TRBV5-1,ASSLVGRGFTDTQY
TRBV5-4,ASSDRDSEQY
TRBV30,AWSVGTGKSPLH
TRBV30,AWDAGTGVYEQY
TRBV2,ASTGPITDTQY
TRBV28,ASSSPTDSVSSGNTIY
TRBV6-1,ASSESTGGQY
TRBV30,AWSVHSYNSPLH
TRBV30,AWSAYGTGISSGYT
TRBV28,ASSRGPGQGDSNQPQH
TRBV7-6,ASSSDNSPQETQY
TRBV6-1,ASRDRGTYEQY
TRBV7-7,ASSLRQGAGEQY
TRBV29-1,SGARTTGATEAF
TRBV7-2,ASSFSSGETQY
TRBV29-1,SVVTEEAF
TRBV10-3,AIQDRAQYGYT
TRBV7-9,ASSLLGHGYT
TRBV19,ASSIVGAQQY
TRBV7-2,ASSFGLAGVYEQY
TRBV2,ASSAVAFYGYT
TRBV4-1,ASSHPPEGEYNEQF
TRBV7-6,ASSLTGLASEQY
TRBV5-1,ASSFSGSYNEQF
TRBV6-1,AGQGGFNQPQH
TRBV10-3,AIRPAGDLAKNIQY
TRBV5-1,ASSLGQGAETQY
TRBV28,ASSPGGTVYGYT
TRBV18,ASSPGWDSSYEQY
TRBV27,ASRVVGDGREQY
TRBV5-4,ASSTETGAGANVLT
TRBV7-9,ASSLDLVGTEAF
TRBV30,AWSAGANYGYT
TRBV25-1,ASSEYLGLAETQY
TRBV5-1,ASSLGQLGSKNIQY
TRBV15,ATTGNEKLF